Following are 17 T cell receptor beta chains from one sample sequenced in a study of blood T cell repertoires in COVID-19. Generated by immunoSEQ multiplex PCR, the TCRdb table keeps only in-frame clones and is missing some. The sample gives 35,000 to 50,000 clones, roughly 80% of which show up once; about 24% is in the top ten. Sequenced sample: peripheral blood. Receptors originate from a human donor with acute or convalescent COVID-19. The donor label of this sample is uncertain.

This rearrangement joins TRBV19 to TRBJ2-6; TRBD1 agrees at 8 bases. This CDR3 spans 19 amino acids. The V gene's germline CDR1 is LNHDA and CDR2 SQIVND (reference sequence). V lost 7 bases and J lost 1; bases outside the gene matches: 15. CDR3 DNA: TGTGCCAGTAAAGCACACGGACAGGGTGGATCGTCTGGGGCCAACGTCCTGACTTTC. Residues: CASKAHGQGGSSGANVLTF.

V usage is TRBV7-6 and J usage is TRBJ2-5; 11 bases align to TRBD1. The V segment lost 5 bases and the J segment 5 bases; nucleotides outside the gene matches: 7. Germline loops: CDR1 SGHVS, CDR2 FNYEAQ. This CDR3 comprises 15 residues. The CDR3: CASSRRGQGAETQYF. Written as DNA, the CDR3 is TGTGCCAGCAGCCGCCGCGGACAGGGGGCCGAGACCCAGTACTTC.

CDR3: CASSTPVVAGGFSTDTQYF. CDR3 sequence (DNA): TGTGCCAGCAGCACCCCGGTGGTAGCGGGAGGGTTTAGCACAGATACGCAGTATTTT. The chain combines TRBV28 with TRBJ2-3; 11 nucleotides match TRBD2. V dropped 6 bases and J dropped 0; count of bases not matched to a gene: 14. CDR1 and CDR2 from the germline V gene are MDHEN and SYDVKM. This CDR3 is 19 amino acids long.

This clone appeared a single time. J is TRBJ2-7 and V is TRBV18, with 10 bases aligning to TRBD1. V dropped 2 bases and J dropped 5; count of bases not matched to a gene: 18. Germline CDR1 reads KGHSH; CDR2 reads LQKENI. The CDR3 contains 19 residues. The CDR3 coding sequence is TGTGCCAGCTCACCAAGGTTGGGACAGGGGAATTCGGGGGGCGACGAGCAGTACTTC. Translated, it gives CASSPRLGQGNSGGDEQYF. The full variable domain, its missing parts supplied by reference TRBV18 and TRBJ2-7, is NAGVMQNPRHLVRRRGQEARLRCSPMKGHSHVYWYRQLPEEGLKFMVYLQKENIIDESGMPKERFSAEFPKEGPSILRIQQVVRGDSAAYFCASSPRLGQGNSGGDEQYFGPGTRLTVT.

The V call is TRBV28, the J call TRBJ1-2; 8 bases line up with TRBD1. Germline V gives CDR1 MDHEN, CDR2 SYDVKM. The CDR3 is 14 residues long. V lost 3 bases, J lost 4 bases, and 4 bases stayed unmatched. CDR3 region: CASSLPTGGYGYTF. The CDR3 DNA follows: TGTGCCAGCAGTTTGCCAACAGGGGGCTATGGCTACACCTTC.

This chain links TRBV5-5 with TRBJ1-1; weak D call: TRBD1 (6 bases). This CDR3 is 15 amino acids long. The germline V gene has CDR1 SGHKS and CDR2 YYEKEE (reference sequence). The germline V and J ends were trimmed by 4 bases and 0 bases, with 13 bases remaining between them. The CDR3, as DNA: TGTGCCAGCAGCACGTTTACAGGGCTGAACACTGAAGCTTTCTTT. It codes for CASSTFTGLNTEAFF.

The chain links TRBV12-3 or TRBV12-4 to TRBJ2-6; D gene uncertain. With 3 bases removed from V and 2 bases from J, the gap between germline ends came to 2 bases. This CDR3 spans 13 amino acids. CDR3 region: CASSFTGANVLTF. The CDR3, as DNA: TGTGCCAGCAGTTTTACTGGGGCCAACGTCCTGACTTTC.

This chain connects TRBV5-1 to TRBJ2-7; 11 bases are a match to TRBD2. Per the germline V gene, CDR1 is SGHRS and CDR2 is YFSETQ. The length of the CDR3 is 15 residues. V gave up 4 bases and J gave up 4 bases; unmatched junction bases: 7. The CDR3 coding sequence is TGCGCCAGCAGCCCTACTAGCGGGGGAACGTACGAGCAGTACTTC. It specifies CASSPTSGGTYEQYF.

This chain links TRBV5-1 with TRBJ1-3; D is unresolved. Germline V gene sequence: CDR1 SGHRS, CDR2 YFSETQ. V dropped 0 bases and J dropped 0 bases, with 13 bases sitting between them. The CDR3 consists of 17 residues. CDR3 protein: CASSLVEADLSGNTIYF. The CDR3 bases are TGCGCCAGCAGCTTGGTGGAGGCGGATCTCTCTGGAAACACCATATATTTT.

DNA for the CDR3: TGTGCCAGCAGTTACTTGGGGACAGGGGGAGAGACCCAGTACTTC. It is translated as CASSYLGTGGETQYF. The chain combines TRBV6-5 with TRBJ2-5; 11 nucleotides agree with TRBD1. Trimming at V came to 1 base and at J to 4 bases, leaving 2 bases not matched to a gene. The germline V gene has CDR1 MNHEY and CDR2 SVGAGI. The CDR3 runs to 15 residues.

This clone has a handful of counts. The chain employs TRBV2 and TRBJ1-1, with 7 positions matching TRBD1. Germline values: CDR1 SNHLY, CDR2 FYNNEI. This CDR3 region has 15 residues. Trimming took 6 bases from V and 2 from J; bases not matched to a gene: 9. In nucleotides, the CDR3 is TGTGCCAGCAGACCATGGACAGGTGGAAACACTGAAGCTTTCTTT. As protein: CASRPWTGGNTEAFF.

The chain links TRBV3-1 (or the pseudogene TRBV3-2) to TRBJ2-7, with 7 bases matching TRBD1. V was pared by 0 bases and J by 4 bases, with 3 bases of the junction left unmatched. The CDR3 contains 14 residues. Germline CDR1 and CDR2: LGHDT and YNNKEL (reference sequence). The CDR3 DNA reads as TGTGCCAGCAGCCAAGAGGACAGGAGTTACGAGCAGTACTTC. It translates to CASSQEDRSYEQYF.

V gene TRBV7-3 combines with J gene TRBJ2-2; 14 nucleotides agree with TRBD2. The CDR3 has 20 amino acids. V shed 5 bases and J 1 base; nucleotides not matched to a gene: 12. Per the germline V gene, CDR1 is SGHTA and CDR2 is FQGTGA. CDR3: CASSPLKGLAGALNTGELFF. The CDR3 nucleotides are TGTGCCAGCAGCCCCCTGAAGGGACTAGCGGGAGCGCTGAACACCGGGGAGCTGTTTTTT.

CDR3 DNA: TGTGCCAGCAGTATTTCAGGGAATCAGCCCCAGCATTTT. It yields the protein CASSISGNQPQHF. The chain carries TRBV28 and TRBJ1-5, with D perhaps TRBD1 (5 bases). Germline V CDR1 and CDR2: MDHEN, SYDVKM. Trimming shortened V by 5 bases and J by 4 bases, and 9 bases separated the two germline ends. The CDR3 runs to 13 residues.

This clone was observed once. The chain couples TRBV5-1 to TRBJ2-1, with TRBD2 matching over 10 bases. The CDR3 loop spans 14 amino acids. CDR1 is SGHRS, CDR2 YFSETQ, per germline. V shed 6 bases, J shed 4 bases, and the junction held 4 bases outside the gene matches. The CDR3, as DNA: TGCGCCAGCAACCGACTAGCGGGTTACAATGAGCAGTTCTTC. It is translated as CASNRLAGYNEQFF. The entire variable domain, with the rest obtained from reference TRBV5-1 and TRBJ2-1, is as follows: KAGVTQTPRYLIKTRGQQVTLSCSPISGHRSVSWYQQTPGQGLQFLFEYFSETQRNKGNFPGRFSGRQFSNSRSEMNVSTLELGDSALYLCASNRLAGYNEQFFGPGTRLTVL.

The chain links TRBV6-6 to TRBJ1-1, with TRBD1 identical over 10 bases. The CDR3 extends over 14 amino acids. V dropped 7 bases and J dropped 3; count of bases not matched to a gene: 5. Germline V gene sequence: CDR1 MNHNY, CDR2 SVGAGI (reference sequence). The CDR3 nucleotides read TGTGCCAGCACTCTGGGACAGGGGTACACTGAAGCTTTCTTT. It codes for CASTLGQGYTEAFF.

This sequence joins TRBV11-2 and TRBJ2-2; 7 bases agree with TRBD2. Germline CDR1 SGHAT, CDR2 FQNNGV. The CDR3 has 13 residues. Losses at the gene ends were 5 bases for V and 6 bases for J; bases not matched to a gene: 3. In nucleotides, the CDR3 is TGTGCCAGCAGCGGCGGGGGACCCGGGGAGCTGTTTTTT. This gives the protein CASSGGGPGELFF.